This entry concerns a single T cell receptor beta chain. As yet, its antigen is unknown. Profiles of TCR beta VDJ and CDR3 were generated from a genomic DNA template. TCRdb reanalysed the reads using MiXCR and keeps one entry per CDR3 protein. The sample consists of a few hundred thousand distinct CDR3 sequences, 60% to 80% of them appearing once. The sample comes from a study of CD8+CD57+ T cells in acquired aplastic anemia. Study context: Quantities of DNA derived from sorted CD4+ and CD8+ cells averaged 3.2 ug. Findings and limits, study-wide: Patients and controls had in common some 30 CD8+ CDR3 sequences. The CD8+ Simpson's diversity of patients and controls was not significantly different.

Trimming cost V 1 base and J 11 bases, with 14 bases left between them. The CDR3 totals 13 residues. The germline gives CDR1 ENHRY, CDR2 SYGVKD. Sequencing used sorted CD4+, CD8+, or CD8+CD57+ T cells (not recorded which) from PBMCs. The chain is built from TRBV10-3 and TRBJ1-2, with D perhaps TRBD1 (6 bases). This sequence was found in a human donor in good health, serving as a control. The CDR3, as DNA: TGTGCCATCAGTGAGTACAGGGATTACGAGTACACCTTC. It yields the protein CAISEYRDYEYTF.